This entry features one T cell receptor (beta chain) sequence. This CDR3 is built from 17 residues. The germline CDR1 and CDR2 sequences are PRHDT and FYEKMQ (reference sequence). V was trimmed by 1 base and J by 0 bases, leaving 16 bases between them. These data belong to a study of T cell changes during pregnancy in multiple sclerosis. Sequencing was performed with immunoSEQ multiplex PCR; in TCRdb, only in-frame clones are kept and a portion is missing. The sample gives about 50,000 clones, approximately 90% of which show up once; less than 0.45% is in the top ten. This receptor was obtained from a female donor with multiple sclerosis, enrolled in a pregnancy study. The chain combines TRBV13 with TRBJ2-7; D might be TRBD1 (6 bases). The source was CD4+ T cells from peripheral blood mononuclear cells, collected after pregnancy. The DNA for the CDR3 is TGTGCCAGCAGCTTAGACCCCCGGGACACGAACTCCTACGAGCAGTACTTC. It is translated as CASSLDPRDTNSYEQYF.